This T cell receptor (beta chain) was captured by sequencing in a study of vaccination and CD4 T cells after COVID-19 (dated 2022 in TCRdb). Background for the entire study: SARS-CoV-2 positivity had been established in the convalescent patients by nasal swab PCR, and mild disease was recorded in several of these patients and severe disease in one. As controls, cultures received a CEFX viral epitope pool (the positive control), an HIV-1 Nef peptide pool (the negative control), or no peptide at all. Post-vaccine blood samples were collected a median of approximately 77 days after the second vaccine dose, ranging from about 12 to 250 days. Post-COVID blood samples from convalescent patients were collected a median of roughly 100 days after diagnosis, with a range of roughly 35 to 180 days. Six males and four females were included in the convalescent cohort, with two Hispanic individuals, seven Caucasians, two Asians and one multiracial person represented. The spike-specific CD4+ TCR repertoire was compared before and after mRNA vaccination in approximately 9 COVID-19 convalescent patients and a handful of infection-naive healthy vaccine recipients. The cultures were stimulated with overlapping spike peptide pools from SARS-CoV-2 and from the common cold coronaviruses HCoV-NL63, HCoV-OC43 and HCoV-229E. Participants received two doses of either the Pfizer-BioNTech BNT162b2 vaccine (n=8) or the Moderna mRNA-1273 vaccine (n=2). General findings and caveats noted by the study authors: Nearly all vaccine-specific clones in convalescent patients (304 of 307) were mono-reactive for SARS-CoV-2 spike rather than cross-reactive with common cold coronaviruses. The median count of SARS-CoV-2-reactive clonotypes went up from 21 after infection to about 41 after vaccination, although the change was not significant. Relatively few convalescent patients were included in the study, and early timepoints after natural infection were not analyzed. In convalescent patients, a median approximately 86% of post-vaccine SARS-CoV-2-reactive clones were detected only after vaccination, and vaccine-specific priming was suggested by this finding.

As concerns this clonotype: Which antigen it targets is not known. No base qualities exist here, and no much larger clone lies one base off it.

The method behind the library was PCR. DNA from cultured CD4+ T cells underwent TCR sequencing with the Oncomine TCR Beta short-read assay at the Johns Hopkins FTIC core. Genomic DNA was extracted from the cultured CD4+ T cells with the QIAamp micro DNA kit. Oncomine TCR Beta libraries from cultured CD4+ T cells were pooled with unique dual indexes and sequenced on an Illumina iSeq 100. From the authors' description of their analysis: Non-productive sequences were removed, and CDR3s that did not start with C, did not end with F or W, or were shorter than 7 amino acids were discarded. Antigen-specific clonotypes were identified using the MANAFEST web application through comparison of peptide-stimulated wells with reference and other culture wells. An FDR below 0.05, an odds ratio above 5, and a productive frequency above 0.1% in at least two of three replicate wells were required for clones to be considered positive. Clonotypes that were significantly expanded in both SARS-CoV-2 spike wells and at least one common cold coronavirus spike condition were defined as cross-reactive. Levenshtein distances (stringdist) and unrooted phylogenetic trees (ape) in R version 3.6.1 were used to assess CDR3 homology. TCRdb's own reprocessing of the public reads used fastp at Q25 and MiXCR and kept productive beta chains. Duplicate CDR3 protein sequences are folded into a single record with the most common DNA and genes. TCRdb assigned the V and J calls; the authors' analysis was not used. The sample yields some 15,000 distinct CDR3 sequences; roughly 66% were counted once. Together, the top ten hold roughly 10% of the sample.

The treatment or condition label on this specimen signifies: approximately 9-day PBMC culture with coronavirus spike peptide pools or control peptides (ViraFEST assay). To expand antigen-specific T cells with peptide pools and then pick out the expanded clonotypes through TCR sequencing, the study relied on the ViraFEST assay. The convalescent patients' positive SARS-CoV-2 PCR tests were from March to December 2020, which was before the Alpha, Beta and Delta variants emerged in the United States. Each well held millions of PBMCs cultured with roughly 10 ug/ml peptide pools in IMDM containing around 5% human AB serum and roughly 9 IU/ml IL-2. On days 3 and 7, half of the culture medium was replaced with fresh IL-2-containing medium. CD4+ T cells were isolated after roughly nine days of culture through negative selection using the EasySep CD4+ T cell isolation kit. PBMCs were separated from whole blood using Ficoll-Paque Plus gradient centrifugation and then either used fresh or cryopreserved at -140C. In general, triplicate wells were set up for every culture condition.

V loses 3 bases of germline sequence and J loses 7 bases, and the interval between the two ends is 8 bases. The CDR3, from cysteine to phenylalanine, totals 13 residues. Only CDR3 DNA remains: 39 bases, in frame from the first base. CDR1 and CDR2 are drawn from the germline V gene: SGHRS, YFSETQ. Rearrangement joined TRBV5-1 to TRBJ1-6, with a weak D call of TRBD1 (5 bases match). This TCR came from a human donor who had recovered from COVID-19. Source material: CD4+ T cells from blood, cultured in vitro. The CDR3 is CASSSGQNSPLHF. The DNA sequence is given as TGCGCCAGCAGCTCGGGGCAAAATTCACCCCTCCACTTT.